The entry below gives a single TCR beta chain sequence along with its context. TCRdb redid the calling of the reads with MiXCR, one entry per CDR3 protein. The sample lists 250,000 to 300,000 distinct CDR3 sequences; about 25% were seen once. The germline V gene encodes CDR1 MDHEN and CDR2 SYDVKM. CDR3 size: 14 residues. The V gene lost 7 bases and the J gene lost 1 base, with 13 bases spanning the gap. This specimen comes from a study of T cell repertoires in cytomegalovirus infection. Study-level information: It can be stated that public TCR beta signatures indicated CMV infection as well as a matching HLA type.

The chain recombines TRBV28 with TRBJ2-5; D might be TRBD2 (5 bases). The sequence derives from a human donor in good health (CMV status not recorded). Some clones in this sample may be carry-over from other donors' samples. Material for sequencing was PBMCs. The CDR3 reads CASKMGSSQETQYF. DNA for the CDR3: TGTGCCAGCAAAATGGGGAGCTCCCAAGAGACCCAGTACTTC.